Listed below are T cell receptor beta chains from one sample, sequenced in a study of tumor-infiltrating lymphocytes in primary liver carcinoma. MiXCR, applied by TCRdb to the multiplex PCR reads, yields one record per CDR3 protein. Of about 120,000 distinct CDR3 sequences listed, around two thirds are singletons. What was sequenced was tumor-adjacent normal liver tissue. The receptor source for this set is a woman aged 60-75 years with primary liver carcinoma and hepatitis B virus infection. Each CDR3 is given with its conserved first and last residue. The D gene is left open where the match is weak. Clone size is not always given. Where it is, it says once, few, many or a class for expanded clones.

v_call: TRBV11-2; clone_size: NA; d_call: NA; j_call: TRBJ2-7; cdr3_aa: CASSLGRSSGRPYEQYF; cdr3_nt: TGTGCCAGCAGCTTAGGTCGAAGTAGTGGGAGACCCTACGAGCAGTACTTC
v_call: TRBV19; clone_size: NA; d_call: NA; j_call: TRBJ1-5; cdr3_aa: CASSIRELIGGNQPQHF; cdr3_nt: TGTGCCAGTAGTATTAGAGAGTTAATCGGTGGCAATCAGCCCCAGCATTTT
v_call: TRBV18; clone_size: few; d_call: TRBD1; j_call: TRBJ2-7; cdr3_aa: CASSRTGTPYEQYF; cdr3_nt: TGTGCCAGCTCGCGGACAGGGACTCCCTACGAGCAGTACTTC
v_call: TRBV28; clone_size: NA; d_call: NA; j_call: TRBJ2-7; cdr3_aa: CAGSLLVSGSYEQYF; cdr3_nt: TGTGCCGGCAGTTTATTGGTGTCAGGGTCCTATGAGCAGTACTTC
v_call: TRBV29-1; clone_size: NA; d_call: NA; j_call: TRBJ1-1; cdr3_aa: CSARQKGTEAFF; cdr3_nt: TGCAGCGCCAGACAGAAGGGCACTGAAGCTTTCTTT
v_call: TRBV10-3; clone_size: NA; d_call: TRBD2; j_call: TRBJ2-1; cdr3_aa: CAISESEREGSYNEQFF; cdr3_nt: TGTGCCATCAGTGAGTCTGAGCGGGAGGGCTCCTACAATGAGCAATTCTTC
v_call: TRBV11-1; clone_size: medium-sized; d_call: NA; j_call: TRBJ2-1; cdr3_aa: CASSLDRVLGNEQFF; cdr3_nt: TGTGCCAGCAGCTTAGACAGGGTTCTGGGCAATGAGCAGTTCTTC
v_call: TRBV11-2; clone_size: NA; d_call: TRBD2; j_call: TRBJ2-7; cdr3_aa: CASSPGLAEASYVQYF; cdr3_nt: TGTGCCAGCAGCCCAGGACTAGCGGAAGCAAGTTACGTGCAGTACTTC
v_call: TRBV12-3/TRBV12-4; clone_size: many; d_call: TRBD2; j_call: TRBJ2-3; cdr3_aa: CASSSRGRRTDTQYF; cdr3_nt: TGTGCCAGCAGTTCCCGCGGGAGGAGAACAGATACGCAGTATTTT
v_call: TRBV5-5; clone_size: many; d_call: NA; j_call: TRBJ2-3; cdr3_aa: CASSYHIPTDTQYF; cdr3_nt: TGTGCCAGCAGTTATCATATCCCCACAGATACGCAGTATTTT
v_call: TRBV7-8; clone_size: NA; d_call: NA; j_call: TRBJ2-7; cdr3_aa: CASSLASSWTPVYYEQYF; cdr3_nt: TGTGCCAGCAGCTTAGCATCCAGCTGGACCCCCGTTTACTACGAGCAGTACTTC
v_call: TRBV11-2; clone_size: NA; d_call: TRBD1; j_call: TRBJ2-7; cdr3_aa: CISSQTGSGQYF; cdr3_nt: TGTATCAGCAGCCAGACAGGGTCCGGGCAGTACTTC
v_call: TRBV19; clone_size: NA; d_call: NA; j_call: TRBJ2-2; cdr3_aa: CDSSIRRNTGELFF; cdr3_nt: TGTGACAGTAGTATCCGCCGCAACACCGGGGAGCTGTTTTTT
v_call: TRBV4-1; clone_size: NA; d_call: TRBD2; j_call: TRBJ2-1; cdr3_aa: CASSQPKPAGNINELFF; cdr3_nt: TGCGCCAGCAGCCAACCCAAACCAGCGGGGAATATTAATGAGCTGTTCTTC
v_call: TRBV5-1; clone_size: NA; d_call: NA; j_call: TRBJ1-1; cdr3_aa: CAISFQGLNIEAFF; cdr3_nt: TGCGCCATCAGCTTTCAGGGCTTGAACATTGAAGCTTTCTTT
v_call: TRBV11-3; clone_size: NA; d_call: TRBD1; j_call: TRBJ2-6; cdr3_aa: CACSPRTGTIGANVLTF; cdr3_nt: TGTGCCTGCAGTCCTCGGACAGGGACCATCGGGGCCAACGTCCTGACTTTC
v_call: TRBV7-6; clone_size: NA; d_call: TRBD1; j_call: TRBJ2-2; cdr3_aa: CASSIRGRGNTGERFF; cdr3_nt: TGTGCCAGCAGCATCAGGGGGCGAGGGAACACCGGGGAGCGGTTTTTT
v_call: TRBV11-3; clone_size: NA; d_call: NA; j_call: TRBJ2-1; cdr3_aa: CASSRGLLGDEQLF; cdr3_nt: TGTGCCAGCAGTCGTGGACTGTTGGGGGATGAGCAGCTCTTC
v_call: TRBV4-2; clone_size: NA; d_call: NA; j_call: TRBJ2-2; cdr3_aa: CASPRLDPVGELFF; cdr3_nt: TGTGCCAGCCCCCGACTAGACCCGGTCGGGGAGCTGTTTTTT
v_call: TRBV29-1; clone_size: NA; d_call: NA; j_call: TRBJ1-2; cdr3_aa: CSVFTIRFGYGYTF; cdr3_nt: TGCAGCGTTTTTACAATTCGTTTCGGCTATGGCTACACCTTC
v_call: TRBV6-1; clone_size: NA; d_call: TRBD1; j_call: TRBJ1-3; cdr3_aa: CAISPGQGMNTIYF; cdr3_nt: TGTGCCATCAGTCCTGGACAGGGTATGAACACCATATATTTC
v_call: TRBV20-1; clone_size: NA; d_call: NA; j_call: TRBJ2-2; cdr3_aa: CSARDPGPGELFF; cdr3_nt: TGCAGTGCTAGAGATCCAGGGCCCGGGGAGCTATTTTTT
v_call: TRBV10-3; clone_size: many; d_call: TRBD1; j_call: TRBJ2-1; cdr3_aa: CAISETTGIPYNEQFF; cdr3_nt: TGTGCCATCAGTGAGACGACAGGGATCCCCTACAATGAGCAGTTCTTC
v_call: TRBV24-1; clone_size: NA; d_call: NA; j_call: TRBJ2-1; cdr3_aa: CATSDSPLASAYNEQFF; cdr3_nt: TGTGCCACCAGTGATTCGCCCCTTGCTTCCGCCTACAATGAGCAGTTCTTC
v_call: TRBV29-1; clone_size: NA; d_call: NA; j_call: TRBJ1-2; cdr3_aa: CSIEVELHVYTF; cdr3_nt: TGCAGCATTGAGGTGGAGCTCCATGTCTACACCTTC
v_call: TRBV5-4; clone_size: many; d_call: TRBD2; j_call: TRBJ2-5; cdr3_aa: CASSSSGRGETQYF; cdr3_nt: TGTGCCAGCAGCTCTAGCGGGAGAGGGGAGACCCAGTACTTC
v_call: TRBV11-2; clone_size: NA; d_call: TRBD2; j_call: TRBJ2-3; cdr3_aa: CACSYASGSSDTQYF; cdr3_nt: TGTGCCTGCAGCTATGCTAGCGGTTCCTCAGATACGCAGTATTTT
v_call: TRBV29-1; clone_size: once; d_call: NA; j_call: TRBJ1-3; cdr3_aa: CSGWDCCSGNTIYF; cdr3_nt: TGCAGCGGTTGGGACTGCTGCTCTGGAAACACCATATATTTT
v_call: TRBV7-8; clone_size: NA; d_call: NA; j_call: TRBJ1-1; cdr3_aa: CASSPLQGYRGEASF; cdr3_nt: TGTGCCAGCAGCCCATTACAAGGGTATCGAGGAGAAGCTTCCTTT
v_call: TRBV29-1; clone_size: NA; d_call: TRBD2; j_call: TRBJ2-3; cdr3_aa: CSLTSTRDTQYF; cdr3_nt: TGCAGCCTGACTAGCACAAGAGATACGCAGTATTTT
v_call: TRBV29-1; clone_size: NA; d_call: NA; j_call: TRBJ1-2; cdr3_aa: CSVDDHRYSYTF; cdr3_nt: TGCAGCGTTGATGATCACCGTTATAGCTACACCTTC
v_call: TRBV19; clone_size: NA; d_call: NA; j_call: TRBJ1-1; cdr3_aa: CASTPQKGVAEAFF; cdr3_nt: TGTGCCAGTACCCCTCAAAAGGGGGTCGCTGAAGCTTTCTTT
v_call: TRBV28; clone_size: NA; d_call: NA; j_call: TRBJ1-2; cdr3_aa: CASSLMSHLQGYTF; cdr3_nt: TGTGCCAGCAGTTTGATGTCCCATCTCCAGGGCTACACCTTC
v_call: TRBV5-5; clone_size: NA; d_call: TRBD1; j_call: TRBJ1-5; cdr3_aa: CASSQDRGIHQSQHF; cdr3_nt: TGTGCCAGCAGCCAGGACAGGGGGATTCATCAGTCCCAGCATTTT
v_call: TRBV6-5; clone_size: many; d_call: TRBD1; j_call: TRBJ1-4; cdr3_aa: CASSYRDRGQKLFF; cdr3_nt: TGTGCCAGCAGTTATCGGGACAGGGGGCAAAAACTGTTTTTT
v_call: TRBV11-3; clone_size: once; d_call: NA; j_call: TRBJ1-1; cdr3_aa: CACSHRSGNTGAFF; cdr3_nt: TGTGCCTGCAGCCACCGTTCGGGGAACACTGGTGCTTTCTTT
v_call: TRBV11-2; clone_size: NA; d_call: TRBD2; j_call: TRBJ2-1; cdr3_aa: CASSLGLAVVGYNEQFF; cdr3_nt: TGTGCCAGCAGCTTAGGACTAGCGGTAGTGGGTTATAATGAGCAGTTCTTC
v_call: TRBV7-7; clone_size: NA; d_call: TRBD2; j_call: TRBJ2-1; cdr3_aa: CASSLGTSGSREYNEQFF; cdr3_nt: TGTGCTAGCAGCTTAGGGACTAGCGGGAGCAGGGAGTACAATGAGCAGTTCTTC
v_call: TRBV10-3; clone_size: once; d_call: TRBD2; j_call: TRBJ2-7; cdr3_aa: CAISTKPRLAGNEQYF; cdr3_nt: TGTGCCATCAGTACCAAACCGAGACTAGCGGGAAACGAGCAGTACTTT
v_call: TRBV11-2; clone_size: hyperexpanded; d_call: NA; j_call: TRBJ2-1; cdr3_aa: CASSLDQQGIVYNEQFF; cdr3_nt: TGTGCCAGCAGCTTAGATCAACAGGGTATAGTCTACAATGAGCAGTTCTTC
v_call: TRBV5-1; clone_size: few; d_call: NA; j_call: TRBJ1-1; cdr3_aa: CASSLGAANTEAFF; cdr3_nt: TGCGCCAGCAGCTTGGGGGCAGCTAACACTGAAGCTTTCTTT
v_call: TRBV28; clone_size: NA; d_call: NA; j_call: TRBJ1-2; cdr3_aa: CTSSSGVSRAYGYTF; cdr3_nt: TGTACCAGCAGTTCCGGTGTGTCGAGGGCCTATGGCTACACCTTC
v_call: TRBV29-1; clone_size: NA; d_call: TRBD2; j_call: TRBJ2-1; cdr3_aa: CSVGGTSGHNEQFF; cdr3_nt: TGCAGCGTTGGAGGAACTAGCGGGCACAATGAGCAGTTCTTC
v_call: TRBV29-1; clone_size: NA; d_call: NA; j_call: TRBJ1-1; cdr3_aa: CGVGIPNTEAFF; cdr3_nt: TGCGGCGTCGGTATCCCGAACACTGAAGCTTTCTTT
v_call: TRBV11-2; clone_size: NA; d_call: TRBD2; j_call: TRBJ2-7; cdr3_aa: CTSSLLAGAKAYEHNF; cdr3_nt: TGTACCAGCAGCTTGCTAGCGGGAGCTAAGGCCTACGAGCATAACTTC
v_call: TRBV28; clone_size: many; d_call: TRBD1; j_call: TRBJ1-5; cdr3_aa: CASSNDRGRGLGNQPQHF; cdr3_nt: TGTGCCAGCAGCAATGACAGGGGAAGGGGTCTGGGCAATCAGCCCCAGCATTTT
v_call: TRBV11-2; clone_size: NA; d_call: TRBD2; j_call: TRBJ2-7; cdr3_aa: CASTLDRGLVPEQYF; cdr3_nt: TGTGCCAGTACCTTAGATAGGGGACTAGTTCCCGAGCAGTATTTC